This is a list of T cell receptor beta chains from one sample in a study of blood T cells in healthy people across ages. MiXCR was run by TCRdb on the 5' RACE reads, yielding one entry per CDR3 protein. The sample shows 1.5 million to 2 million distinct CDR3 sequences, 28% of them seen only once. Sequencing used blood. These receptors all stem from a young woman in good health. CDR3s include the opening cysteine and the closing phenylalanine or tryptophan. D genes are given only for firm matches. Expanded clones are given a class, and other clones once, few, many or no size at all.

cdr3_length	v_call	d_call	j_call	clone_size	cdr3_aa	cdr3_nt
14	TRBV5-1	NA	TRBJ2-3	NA	CASSRFLGADTQYF	TGCGCCAGCAGTCGATTCCTGGGGGCAGATACGCAGTATTTT
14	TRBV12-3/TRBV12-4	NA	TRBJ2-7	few	CASSDSGRPYEQYF	TGTGCCAGCAGCGACTCGGGACGTCCGTACGAGCAGTACTTC
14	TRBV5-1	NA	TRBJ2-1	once	CASSLAPGLNEQFF	TGCGCCAGCAGCTTGGCTCCAGGGTTGAATGAGCAGTTCTTC
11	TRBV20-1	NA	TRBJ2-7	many	CSARSAYEQYF	TGCAGTGCTAGGAGCGCCTACGAGCAGTACTTC
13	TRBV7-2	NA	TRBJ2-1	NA	CASSRDRTDEQFF	TGTGCCAGCAGCCGGGACCGAACAGATGAGCAGTTCTTC
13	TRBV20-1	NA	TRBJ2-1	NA	CSASQTLYNEQFF	TGCAGTGCTAGCCAGACCCTATACAATGAGCAGTTCTTC
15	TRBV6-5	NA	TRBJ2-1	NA	CASSQIRDAYNEQFF	TGTGCCAGCAGTCAAATCCGGGACGCCTACAATGAGCAGTTCTTC
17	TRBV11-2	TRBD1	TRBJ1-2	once	CASSNLTGEGVNYGYTF	TGTGCCAGCAGCAACCTGACAGGGGAGGGGGTAAACTATGGCTACACCTTC
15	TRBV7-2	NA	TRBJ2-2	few	CASSRGTVNTGELFF	TGTGCCAGCTCACGCGGGACTGTAAACACCGGGGAGCTGTTTTTT
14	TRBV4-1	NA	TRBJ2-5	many	CASSQVLLQETQYF	TGCGCCAGCAGCCAAGTTCTACTACAAGAGACCCAGTACTTC